This TCR beta chain was sequenced for a study of identical twins. Study-level points and caveats: Conclusions were drawn cross-sectionally by statistical analysis, without following the same donors.

TCRdb re-derived calls from the 5' RACE reads in MiXCR, one entry per CDR3 protein. The table records under 300,000 distinct CDR3 sequences, around 15% of them present only once. Germline V lookup: CDR1 MGHDK, CDR2 SYGVNS. The CDR3 runs to 14 residues. V was clipped by 2 bases and J by 4 bases; unmatched bases: 4. This clonotype was seen at least ten times. Its cognate antigen is unknown. The genes are TRBV25-1 and TRBJ1-2; 7 nucleotides align to TRBD1. The TCR originated in a woman between 18 and 30 years old in good health. Input material: memory (CD45RO+) T cells sorted from blood. The CDR3 region is CASSERDRAYGYTF. CDR3 bases: TGTGCCAGCAGTGAACGAGACAGGGCCTATGGCTACACCTTC.